These 31 T cell receptor beta chains share one sample of origin, sequenced in a study of cytomegalovirus exposure and HLA in healthy donors. The PCR contained 60 Vbeta and 13 Jbeta primers. The data were produced by immunoSEQ multiplex PCR, yet TCRdb's version contains in-frame clones alone and is incomplete. The sample lists under 45,000 clones, roughly two thirds seen once, with approximately 7% in the top ten. The material sequenced was PBMCs. The receptor source for this set is a man aged 25-45 years in good health and CMV-seronegative.

The rearrangement joins TRBV28 to TRBJ2-7, with 9 positions matching TRBD1. Germline V lookup: CDR1 MDHEN, CDR2 SYDVKM. The CDR3 spans 16 residues. V gave up 10 bases and J gave up 5 bases; unmatched junction bases: 18. In DNA form, the CDR3 reads TGTGCCAACACCTCCCCGGGGGACAGGGCTCTCCACGAGCAGTACTTC. It encodes CANTSPGDRALHEQYF.

The chain employs TRBV5-4 and TRBJ1-1, with D maybe TRBD1 (5 bases). In germline, CDR1 is SGHNT, CDR2 YYREEE (reference sequence). With 3 bases removed from V and 6 bases from J, the gap between germline ends came to 15 bases. The CDR3 contains 14 residues. The CDR3 bases are TGTGCCAGCAGCTCAGGGAGGGGATCCCCTGAAGCTTTCTTT. Its protein is CASSSGRGSPEAFF.

This clone was seen once. The chain couples TRBV6-5 to TRBJ2-1, with D tentatively TRBD2 (6 bases). Trimming pared 10 bases from V and 0 bases from J, leaving 13 bases between. The germline V gene encodes CDR1 MNHEY and CDR2 SVGAGI. The CDR3 totals 14 residues. The CDR3 loop is CATRDFSSYNEQFF. CDR3 DNA: TGTGCCACCCGGGACTTCAGCTCCTACAATGAGCAGTTCTTC.

The gene calls are TRBV5-6 and TRBJ2-5, with 9 bases that match TRBD1. V trimming: 3 bases; J trimming: 4 bases; junction bases outside the gene matches: 1. Germline assignment: CDR1 SGHDT and CDR2 YYEEEE. This CDR3 is 13 amino acids long. CDR3: CASSYRGRETQYF. The CDR3 nucleotides read TGTGCCAGCAGCTACAGGGGGCGAGAGACCCAGTACTTC.

In its sample, this clone was seen a few times. In nucleotides, the CDR3 is TGTGCCAGCAGTGAGACTAGCGGGGGGGCCGACACCGGGGAGCTGTTTTTT. This sequence encodes CASSETSGGADTGELFF. The chain is built from TRBV6-4 and TRBJ2-2; TRBD2 aligns across 14 bases. V was clipped by 3 bases and J by 3 bases; unmatched bases: 3. The CDR3 consists of 17 residues. Germline CDR1 MRHNA, CDR2 SNTAGT.

V usage is TRBV5-1 and J usage is TRBJ2-7; 8 bases align to TRBD1. J was trimmed by 2 bases and V by 0 bases; bases with no gene match: 7. Germline lookup yields CDR1 SGHRS and CDR2 YFSETQ. This CDR3 is built from 16 residues. The CDR3: CASSLGPRTGTYEQYF. The CDR3 DNA is TGCGCCAGCAGCTTGGGCCCACGGACAGGGACCTACGAGCAGTACTTC.

The chain uses TRBV7-2 and TRBJ1-5; 9 bases fit TRBD1. The length of the CDR3 is 15 residues. V shed 4 bases, J shed 3 bases, and the junction held 4 bases outside the gene matches. The germline V gene has CDR1 SGHTA and CDR2 FQGNSA. As DNA, the CDR3 is TGTGCCAGCAGCTCCGACAGGGGGTACAATCAGCCCCAGCATTTT. It translates to CASSSDRGYNQPQHF.

The chain is built from TRBV6-5 and TRBJ1-5, with 9 bases fitting TRBD1. Germline values: CDR1 MNHEY, CDR2 SVGAGI. The CDR3 totals 16 residues. The J segment lost 2 bases and the V segment lost 4 bases, leaving 6 bases of the junction unmatched. The CDR3 DNA reads as TGTGCCAGCAGTTCCTCGGACAGGGGTGGCAATCAGCCCCAGCATTTT. Translated: CASSSSDRGGNQPQHF.

The gene calls are TRBV21-1 and TRBJ1-3; TRBD1, the table's D call, was not compared with the DNA. TRBV21-1 is given as a pseudogene. The CDR3 runs 13 residues. The CDR3, as DNA: TGTGCCATCGGACAGGGAGCTGGAAACACCATATATTTT. Protein: CAIGQGAGNTIYF.

The chain employs TRBV4-1 and TRBJ1-1, with D possibly matching TRBD1 (6 bases). The germline V and J ends were trimmed by 4 bases and 6 bases, with 30 bases remaining between them. Per germline, CDR1 MGHRA and CDR2 YSYEKL. The CDR3 totals 19 residues. Written as DNA, the CDR3 is TGCGCCAGCAGCCGGGGGGAGGGTCCGAGACAGTTATCAGGGGCTGAAGCTTTCTTT. Translated: CASSRGEGPRQLSGAEAFF.

The CDR3 is CATSRREGAGELFF. The CDR3 DNA is TGTGCCACCAGCAGGCGGGAGGGGGCCGGGGAGCTGTTTTTT. The genes are TRBV15 and TRBJ2-2; 9 bases line up with TRBD2. The CDR3 length is 14 residues. V trimming: 3 bases; J trimming: 6 bases; junction bases outside the gene matches: 2. Germline V gene data show CDR1 as LNHNV and CDR2 as YYDKDF (reference sequence).

This clone was detected only once. J is TRBJ2-1 and V is TRBV28, with 12 positions matching TRBD2. The trim removed 5 bases at V and 7 bases at J, leaving 6 bases unmatched. Germline V gives CDR1 MDHEN, CDR2 SYDVKM. The CDR3 spans 15 residues. DNA of the CDR3: TGTGCCAGCAGTCAGACTAGCGGGAGAGGGAATGAGCAGTTCTTC. It codes for CASSQTSGRGNEQFF.

This clone was observed a handful of times. The chain is built from TRBV10-2 and TRBJ1-4, with D perhaps matching TRBD1 (6 bases). The CDR3 loop spans 13 amino acids. V lost 10 bases, J lost 5 bases, and 14 bases lay in between. Looked up from germline, CDR1 is WSHSY and CDR2 is SAAADI. The CDR3 sequence: CAIKGGPNEKLFF. CDR3 bases: TGCGCCATAAAGGGGGGGCCCAATGAAAAACTGTTTTTT.

V is TRBV14 and J is TRBJ1-6, with a weak D call TRBD1 (6 bases). The germline CDR1 and CDR2 sequences are SGHDN and FVKESK. Trimming took 0 bases from V and 8 from J, leaving 14 bases between them. The CDR3 is 16 residues long. The CDR3 region has the DNA TGTGCCAGCAGCCAAGACAGGGGAAGGGATCATTCACCCCTCCACTTT. Translated: CASSQDRGRDHSPLHF.

This sequence joins TRBV4-3 and TRBJ2-5; 11 bases agree with TRBD2. The CDR3 totals 17 residues. Trimming at V came to 1 base and at J to 5 bases, leaving 9 bases not matched to a gene. The germline CDR1 and CDR2 sequences are LGHNA and YSLEER. CDR3 in amino acids: CASSQGTSGYQAETQYF. CDR3 DNA sequence: TGCGCCAGCAGCCAAGGGACTAGCGGGTATCAAGCGGAGACCCAGTACTTC.

J is TRBJ2-3 and V is TRBV15; possible D gene TRBD2, 5 bases. V was shortened by 1 base and J by 4 bases, with 6 bases between the two germline ends. The CDR3 has 13 residues. Germline CDR1 reads LNHNV; CDR2 reads YYDKDF (reference sequence). The CDR3 DNA sequence: TGTGCCACCAGCAGAGGGGGAGCAGATACGCAGTATTTT. This sequence encodes CATSRGGADTQYF.

The chain employs TRBV9 and TRBJ2-2; D is unresolved. The germline V and J ends were trimmed by 3 bases and 5 bases, with 8 bases remaining between them. The CDR3 extends over 13 amino acids. The germline gives CDR1 SGDLS, CDR2 YYNGEE. The CDR3 sequence is CASSDAWTGELFF. CDR3 bases: TGTGCCAGCAGCGACGCGTGGACCGGGGAGCTGTTTTTT.

The genes are TRBV6-4 and TRBJ2-2; tentative D call: TRBD1 (5 bases). The ends were cut back, 6 bases at V and 5 bases at J, with 16 bases in the middle. The V gene's germline CDR1 is MRHNA and CDR2 SNTAGT. The length of the CDR3 is 15 residues. The CDR3 loop reads CASRVEAGLTGELFF. The CDR3 DNA follows: TGTGCCAGCAGAGTCGAAGCAGGGTTGACCGGGGAGCTGTTTTTT.

The chain employs TRBV5-1 and TRBJ2-5, with D possibly TRBD2 on 6 matching bases. Germline V gene sequence: CDR1 SGHRS, CDR2 YFSETQ. V was shortened by 3 bases and J by 5 bases, with 14 bases between the two germline ends. This CDR3 is built from 14 residues. The CDR3 DNA reads TGCGCCAGCAGCTCGATTGGGGCGGGGGAGACCCAGTACTTC. Translating gives CASSSIGAGETQYF.

This chain links TRBV10-1 with TRBJ1-5; no definite D call. V was trimmed by 7 bases and J by 2 bases, leaving 12 bases between them. Germline V lookup: CDR1 WNHNN, CDR2 SYGVQD (reference sequence). CDR3 length: 14 amino acids. Here the CDR3 reads CASKKGLGNQPQHF. DNA for the CDR3: TGCGCCAGCAAGAAAGGACTGGGCAATCAGCCCCAGCATTTT.

J is TRBJ2-7 and V is TRBV27, with D perhaps TRBD1 (6 bases). CDR3 length equals 14 residues. V dropped 5 bases and J dropped 2 bases, with 13 bases sitting between them. Germline lookup yields CDR1 MNHEY and CDR2 SMNVEV (reference sequence). The CDR3 spells CASSHRDKPYEQYF. The CDR3, as DNA: TGTGCCAGCAGTCACCGGGACAAGCCCTACGAGCAGTACTTC.

V and J are TRBV28 and TRBJ1-5, with 7 bases matching TRBD1. This CDR3 is built from 19 residues. Germline V CDR1 and CDR2: MDHEN, SYDVKM. Germline trimming cut 1 base from V and 4 bases from J; bases unmatched to any gene: 16. The CDR3 DNA follows: TGTGCCAGCAGTTTATTCTTTTCGGTGGAGGGACAGCTTAATCAGCCCCAGCATTTT. Encoded protein: CASSLFFSVEGQLNQPQHF.

V is TRBV2 and J is TRBJ2-3; TRBD2 aligns across 12 bases. Trimming cost V 3 bases and J 5 bases; bases outside gene matches: 6. This CDR3 has 16 amino acids. Germline V lookup: CDR1 SNHLY, CDR2 FYNNEI. The DNA of the CDR3 is TGTGCCAGCAGTGAGGGACTAGCGGGCTCGGGAGATACGCAGTATTTT. It encodes CASSEGLAGSGDTQYF.

This rearrangement joins TRBV6-5 to TRBJ1-1; a possible D gene is TRBD1 (5 bases). CDR1 is MNHEY, CDR2 SVGAGI, per germline. V lost 4 bases and J 2 bases, leaving 8 bases between the germline ends. The CDR3 totals 13 residues. CDR3: CASSWGVNTEAFF. DNA of the CDR3: TGTGCCAGCAGTTGGGGGGTAAACACTGAAGCTTTCTTT.

The chain carries TRBV5-4 and TRBJ1-6; a possible D gene is TRBD1 (5 bases). The CDR3 runs to 15 residues. Germline CDR1 and CDR2: SGHNT and YYREEE (reference sequence). Trimming left V 4 bases short and J 8 bases short, with 16 bases between. The CDR3 reads CASSPHGAGDSPLHF. For the CDR3, the DNA is TGTGCCAGCAGCCCCCATGGGGCAGGAGATTCACCCCTCCACTTT.

This clone has a handful of counts. This chain links TRBV7-9 with TRBJ2-2, with 8 bases fitting TRBD2. V shed 5 bases, J shed 1 base, and the junction held 3 bases outside the gene matches. Germline V CDR1 and CDR2: SEHNR, FQNEAQ (reference sequence). CDR3 length equals 15 residues. The chain's CDR3 is CASSRTSGNTGELFF. DNA of the CDR3: TGTGCCAGCAGCCGTACTAGCGGGAACACCGGGGAGCTGTTTTTT.

This sequence joins TRBV27 and TRBJ2-2; D is perhaps TRBD2 (5 bases). The germline V gene encodes CDR1 MNHEY and CDR2 SMNVEV (reference sequence). Trimming removed 2 bases from V and 4 bases from J, with 8 bases in between. This CDR3 contains 14 residues. CDR3 bases: TGTGCCAGCAGTTTAGGTGCGGGCACCGGGGAGCTGTTTTTT. Amino acid sequence: CASSLGAGTGELFF.

The V gene is TRBV28, the J gene TRBJ1-2; unclear D gene. The V gene lost 5 bases and the J gene lost 2 bases, with 15 bases spanning the gap. The CDR3 is made up of 15 amino acids. The germline CDR1 and CDR2 sequences are MDHEN and SYDVKM. CDR3 loop: CASSPSRGWNYGYTF. CDR3 bases: TGTGCCAGCAGTCCCTCCCGGGGTTGGAACTATGGCTACACCTTC.

This clone was observed a handful of times. The chain has TRBV5-1 and TRBJ1-2; 7 positions match TRBD1. The CDR3 is 15 amino acids. V lost 4 bases to trimming and J lost 3 bases; unmatched junction nucleotides: 9. The germline gives CDR1 SGHRS, CDR2 YFSETQ. CDR3: CASSPLDRRDYGYTF. In DNA, the CDR3 is TGCGCCAGCAGCCCCTTGGACAGGCGGGACTATGGCTACACCTTC.

V gene TRBV28 combines with J gene TRBJ2-3; D might be TRBD1 (5 bases). V shed 6 bases and J shed 0 bases, with 19 bases lying between them. This CDR3 contains 17 residues. Germline CDR1 is MDHEN and CDR2 is SYDVKM. The CDR3 DNA follows: TGTGCCAGCAGCCCTACCCCTCGCAGGGTGAGCACAGATACGCAGTATTTT. Protein product: CASSPTPRRVSTDTQYF.

This rearrangement joins TRBV10-3 to TRBJ2-7, with 10 bases fitting TRBD1. This CDR3 comprises 15 residues. Germline V gene lookup returns CDR1 ENHRY and CDR2 SYGVKD. J lost 2 bases, V lost 5 bases, and 6 bases had no gene match. Here the CDR3 DNA reads TGTGCCATCAGTCACACCGGGACAGGGGCCTACGAGCAGTACTTC. It encodes CAISHTGTGAYEQYF.